Presented here are 8 T cell receptor beta chains from one specimen sequenced in a study of blood T cells in healthy people across ages. Together with a sample-barcoded 5' primer, a J-beta primer mix was included in a second PCR lasting about 7 to 11 cycles. TCRdb analysed the 5' RACE reads with MiXCR anew, one entry per CDR3 protein. Here the sample spans about 1.6 million distinct CDR3 sequences, roughly a third being singletons. The sequencing input was blood. The source of these receptors is a woman aged 30 to 39 in good health.

The chain links TRBV13 to TRBJ1-2; the D is unclear. There are 16 residues in the CDR3. V lost 2 bases and J 4 bases, leaving 17 bases between the germline ends. Germline assignment: CDR1 PRHDT and CDR2 FYEKMQ (reference sequence). The CDR3, as DNA: TGTGCCAGCAGCTTAAGGCGTCCCTCTATCCTCTATGGCTACACCTTC. This sequence encodes CASSLRRPSILYGYTF. Filled out from reference TRBV13 and TRBJ1-2, the complete variable domain reads AAGVIQSPRHLIKEKRETATLKCYPIPRHDTVYWYQQGPGQDPQFLISFYEKMQSDKGSIPDRFSAQQFSDYHSELNMSSLELGDSALYFCASSLRRPSILYGYTFGSGTRLTVV.

About this clonotype itself: This may be a read error: a much more frequent sequence differs by one nucleotide. It is likely a read error, because the conserved phenylalanine at the end of the CDR3 is missing. The chain is built from TRBV5-1 and TRBJ2-5; 9 nucleotides align to TRBD1. The CDR3 consists of 14 residues. Germline CDR1 reads SGHRS; CDR2 reads YFSETQ. With V trimmed by 4 bases and J by 4 bases, 5 bases remained unmatched. This CDR3 reads CASSLPTGGETQYV. CDR3 bases: TGCGCCAGCAGCCTCCCGACAGGGGGAGAGACCCAGTACGTC.

This clonotype was seen a handful of times. V is TRBV4-1 and J is TRBJ2-7, with TRBD1 matching 11 bases. V shed 3 bases, J shed 5 bases, and the junction held 3 bases outside the gene matches. The CDR3 sequence is 14 residues long. Germline lookup yields CDR1 MGHRA and CDR2 YSYEKL. CDR3 bases: TGCGCCAGCAGCCAGGGACAGGGGGGCCACGAGCAGTACTTC. It yields the protein CASSQGQGGHEQYF.

In the case of this clonotype: A much larger clone sits a single nucleotide away, making a read error possible. CDR3: CTSSHSETQYF. The CDR3 bases are TGTACCAGCAGCCACAGCGAGACCCAGTACTTC. The rearrangement links TRBV11-2 to TRBJ2-5; D is unclear. Looked up from germline, CDR1 is SGHAT and CDR2 is FQNNGV. The CDR3 totals 11 residues.

The gene calls are TRBV9 and TRBJ2-7, with 13 positions matching TRBD2. The CDR3 length is 15 residues. Losses at the gene ends were 5 bases for V and 5 bases for J; bases not matched to a gene: 7. Germline loops: CDR1 SGDLS, CDR2 YYNGEE. CDR3 sequence (DNA): TGTGCCAGCAGTAGGGATGGACTAGCGGGAGACGAGCAGTACTTC. It codes for CASSRDGLAGDEQYF.

This sequence joins TRBV20-1 and TRBJ2-7; TRBD2 matches at 8 bases. The CDR3 covers 17 residues. Unmatched junction bases numbered 15, after V lost 5 bases and J lost 0 bases. Germline V gene sequence: CDR1 DFQATT, CDR2 SNEGSKA (reference sequence). In DNA, the CDR3 is TGCAGTGCTGGTCAGCAGATTAGCGGGATCGGCTCCTACGAGCAGTACTTC. Protein sequence: CSAGQQISGIGSYEQYF.

This clonotype was counted between two and nine times. The chain recombines TRBV19 with TRBJ1-5; 7 bases agree with TRBD1. Unmatched junction bases numbered 4, after V lost 2 bases and J lost 0 bases. The germline V gene encodes CDR1 LNHDA and CDR2 SQIVND (reference sequence). The CDR3 length is 16 residues. The CDR3 spells CASSILGTASNQPQHF. CDR3 nucleotides: TGTGCCAGTAGTATACTGGGGACAGCTAGCAATCAGCCCCAGCATTTT.

This clonotype was seen more than once but under ten times. The V gene is TRBV9, the J gene TRBJ2-5, with 11 bases fitting TRBD2. This CDR3 has 17 amino acids. Germline lookup yields CDR1 SGDLS and CDR2 YYNGEE. With 1 base clipped from V and 5 bases from J, the junction kept 10 bases outside the gene matches. CDR3 sequence: CASSVRGIAGGHETQYF. The CDR3, as DNA: TGTGCCAGCAGCGTAAGAGGAATAGCGGGGGGGCACGAGACCCAGTACTTC.